This T cell receptor beta chain emerged from a study of vaccination effects on CD4 cells after COVID-19. This clone was counted between two and nine times. What it binds is unknown. Antigen-specific CD4+ T cells were expanded (with viral peptide pools) by the ViraFEST assay ahead of sequencing. CD4+ T cell isolation took place after approximately ten days of culture. The participants, recipients of two vaccine doses, got either BNT162b2 or mRNA-1273. Libraries were prepared by immunoSEQ multiplex PCR; TCRdb keeps only in-frame clonotypes and omits some of them. Of around 29,000 clones detected, 55% to 75% appear once; the ten largest clones hold around 9%. CDR1 MNHNS and CDR2 SASEGT come from the germline V gene. This CDR3 is built from 18 residues. V was shortened by 3 bases and J by 1 base, with 19 bases between the two germline ends.

The receptor was isolated from a human donor who received a COVID-19 vaccine. V usage is TRBV6-1 and J usage is TRBJ1-5; unclear D gene. This specimen was CD4+ T cells from PBMCs cultured with HCoV-NL63 spike peptides, taken after COVID-19 vaccination. Here the CDR3 reads CASSEAHAYQGSNQPQHF. The CDR3 DNA reads TGTGCCAGCAGTGAGGCACACGCCTACCAAGGGAGCAATCAGCCCCAGCATTTT.